The clone carrying this TCR beta chain was seen a few times. The antigen remains unidentified. This record comes from a study of T-cell reconstitution after alpha-beta-depleted transplantation in children. Whole-study findings and limits: Elevated TCRbeta diversity at day 60 was traced, in some patients, to surviving recipient T cells and thymic progenitors. Several hundred expanded graft clones reportedly were the source of alpha-beta T cells about two months after transplant.

Germline V gene lookup returns CDR1 MNHEY and CDR2 SVGEGT. CDR3 length: 15 residues. The V end lost 7 bases, the J end lost 2 bases, and 15 bases lay between the germline ends. The TCRbeta library was prepared with unique molecular identifiers. MiXCR was run by TCRdb on the PCR reads, yielding one entry per CDR3 protein. The repertoire holds some 830,000 distinct CDR3 sequences, with about 16% as singletons. Sequenced here: PBMCs, mostly from graft donor cells, sampled 360 days after TCRalphabeta/CD19-depleted stem cell transplant. The chain recombines TRBV6-2 or TRBV6-3 with TRBJ2-1; D may be TRBD2 (6 bases). This sequence was found in a male patient younger than 18 who had a stem cell transplant for acute lymphoblastic leukemia, so the T cells may come from the graft donor. The CDR3 nucleotides are TGTGCCAGCAAACTTCATAGCGGTCCCTACAATGAGCAGTTCTTC. The encoded protein is CASKLHSGPYNEQFF.